Each of the 28 T cell receptor beta chains below was sequenced from the same sample in a study of Ad26.COV2.S vaccination and SARS-CoV-2 variants (TCRdb year 2021). Libraries were built with the immunoSEQ multiplex PCR assay. TCRdb re-hosts the immuneACCESS table, in-frame sequences only. Its copies lack some clones; in the studies checked, an unresolved V gene accounts for under half of them, and the cause for the rest is not known. A total of 250,000 or so clones appear in this sample, 87% of them only once. Jointly, the top ten make up under 3% of the sample. The meaning of the sample's treatment or condition label: some 20 received Ad26.COV2.S at low or high dose, single or two shots; five or six received placebo; per-sample allocation not given. Repertoires of vaccine and placebo recipients were sequenced from samples collected on day 63 after the first injection. This sample comprised peripheral blood, obtained in a trial of Ad26.COV2.S vaccine versus placebo. The source is a person aged 18-60 years who received the Ad26.COV2.S COVID-19 vaccine or a placebo.

The DNA of the CDR3 is TGCGCCAGCAGCCAAGAGAGACTAGCGGGGGGAGAGCAGTTCTTC. This translates into CASSQERLAGGEQFF. V and J are TRBV4-3 and TRBJ2-1, with 13 bases aligning to TRBD2. From germline, CDR1 is LGHNA and CDR2 YSLEER. V dropped 0 bases and J dropped 10; count of bases not matched to a gene: 3. This CDR3 spans 15 amino acids.

This chain links TRBV2 with TRBJ1-5; D gene ambiguous. The V end was cut by 5 bases, the J end by 1 base, with 15 bases between. The CDR3 has 16 amino acids. Germline CDR1 SNHLY, CDR2 FYNNEI. The CDR3 region has the DNA TGTGCCAGCAGTACCCCCCATGGTCAGAGCAATCAGCCCCAGCATTTT. As protein: CASSTPHGQSNQPQHF.

V usage is TRBV3-1 (or the pseudogene TRBV3-2) and J usage is TRBJ1-5; D perhaps matches TRBD1 (6 bases). From germline, CDR1 is LGHDT and CDR2 YNNKEL (reference sequence). The V end was cut by 4 bases, the J end by 5 bases, with 15 bases between. The CDR3 consists of 15 residues. The CDR3 region is CASSRQSSGDQPQHF. The CDR3 DNA reads TGTGCCAGCAGCCGGCAATCCTCAGGGGATCAGCCCCAGCATTTT.

The rearrangement links TRBV23-1 to TRBJ2-3; the match to TRBD2 covers 10 bases. TRBV23-1 is recorded as an ORF, its role being uncertain. Trimming took 4 bases from V and 1 from J; bases not matched to a gene: 2. This CDR3 has 15 residues. The CDR3 sequence: CASSRTSGGTDTQYF. Written as DNA, the CDR3 is TGCGCCAGCAGTCGCACTAGCGGGGGCACAGATACGCAGTATTTT.

This clone was seen repeatedly, ten times or more. This chain links TRBV9 with TRBJ2-3; D may correspond to TRBD1 or TRBD2 (7 bases each). The CDR3 spans 16 residues. Between the trimmed V and J ends, which lost 0 bases and 1 base, there was a span of 12 bases. The germline CDR1 and CDR2 sequences are SGDLS and YYNGEE. CDR3 region: CASSVAQGGGTDTQYF. CDR3 nucleotide sequence: TGTGCCAGCAGCGTAGCTCAGGGGGGGGGCACAGATACGCAGTATTTT.

The chain has TRBV12-2 and TRBJ2-7; the table's TRBD1 call for D was not verified on the DNA. TRBV12-2 is designated a pseudogene. The CDR3 length is 20 residues. Here the CDR3 reads CASRQISRDRIRREPYEQYV. The CDR3 DNA is TGTGCAAGTCGCCAGATCTCCCGGGACAGGATTCGGCGGGAACCCTACGAGCAGTACGTC.

The genes are TRBV6-6 and TRBJ2-1; 8 bases are a match to TRBD2. CDR1 and CDR2 (germline): MNHNY, SVGAGI (reference sequence). This CDR3 contains 14 residues. After removal of 10 bases from V and 7 bases from J, the junction contained 12 bases not matched to a gene. CDR3 region: CAIHSGSVSNEQFF. The CDR3 DNA reads as TGTGCCATCCACAGCGGGAGCGTTTCGAATGAGCAGTTCTTC.

This sequence joins TRBV9 and TRBJ1-2; a possible D gene is TRBD1 (5 bases). The CDR3 runs to 15 residues. Deletions cut 1 base from V and 0 bases from J, with 10 bases between. Germline V CDR1 and CDR2: SGDLS, YYNGEE. CDR3 loop: CASSVKQDTNYGYTF. CDR3 in DNA: TGTGCCAGCAGCGTAAAGCAGGACACTAACTATGGCTACACCTTC. The variable domain in full, completed from reference TRBV9 and TRBJ1-2, reads DSGVTQTPKHLITATGQRVTLRCSPRSGDLSVYWYQQSLDQGLQFLIQYYNGEERAKGNILERFSAQQFPDLHSELNLSSLELGDSALYFCASSVKQDTNYGYTFGSGTRLTVV.

This clone came up once. The chain employs TRBV27 and TRBJ1-4, with D perhaps TRBD1 (6 bases). V lost 2 bases to trimming and J lost 7 bases, with 11 bases between them. Germline V gene sequence: CDR1 MNHEY, CDR2 SMNVEV (reference sequence). CDR3 length equals 14 residues. The CDR3 DNA follows: TGTGCCAGCAGTTTAGAGGGGGGTCGTGAAAAACTGTTTTTT. Translating it yields CASSLEGGREKLFF.

The genes are TRBV6-6 and TRBJ1-5, with D unresolved. This CDR3 contains 15 residues. V lost 0 bases to trimming and J lost 0 bases, with 6 bases between them. CDR1 and CDR2 from the germline V gene are MNHNY and SVGAGI (reference sequence). This CDR3 is CASSYSMGSNQPQHF. As DNA, the CDR3 is TGTGCCAGCAGTTACTCGATGGGTAGCAATCAGCCCCAGCATTTT.

This clone was recorded once. The chain recombines TRBV12-3 or TRBV12-4 with TRBJ1-2; D is perhaps TRBD1 (6 bases). V shed 2 bases and J shed 5 bases, with 9 bases lying between them. The CDR3 is 13 amino acids. CDR3 DNA: TGTGCCAGCAGTTTATCAACAGGGTATGGCTACACCTTC. As protein: CASSLSTGYGYTF.

The rearrangement uses TRBV6-6 and TRBJ2-5; D call uncertain. Germline CDR1 MNHNY, CDR2 SVGAGI (reference sequence). V was cut by 2 bases and J by 5 bases, with 15 bases left in between. CDR3 length: 15 amino acids. CDR3 residues: CASSYGPTDGETQYF. The CDR3 DNA sequence: TGTGCCAGCAGTTACGGCCCCACTGACGGGGAGACCCAGTACTTC.

This chain uses TRBV5-1 with TRBJ1-4; D perhaps matches TRBD1 (5 bases). V was clipped by 7 bases and J by 5 bases, with 15 bases between them. From germline, CDR1 is SGHRS and CDR2 YFSETQ. This CDR3 contains 14 residues. The CDR3, as DNA: TGCGCCAGCGCGCCGGGGGATTTGAATGAAAAACTGTTTTTT. It translates to CASAPGDLNEKLFF.

The chain couples TRBV29-1 to TRBJ2-5; 8 bases line up with TRBD1. The V gene's germline CDR1 is SQVTM and CDR2 ANQGSEA. CDR3 length equals 15 residues. Trimming removed 2 bases from V and 2 bases from J; junction bases left unmatched: 7. DNA for the CDR3: TGCAGCGTTGAATGGGCAGGGGGCCGACAAGAGACCCAGTACTTC. Residues: CSVEWAGGRQETQYF.

The rearrangement joins TRBV12-3 or TRBV12-4 to TRBJ2-5; D not certain. Trimming removed 8 bases from V and 4 bases from J, with 14 bases in between. CDR3 length equals 13 residues. CDR3 nucleotides: TGTGCCAGCCGTCCTAACTCCGGAGAGACCCAGTACTTC. Translating gives CASRPNSGETQYF.

The chain carries TRBV10-3 and TRBJ1-2; 9 nucleotides agree with TRBD1. Germline V lookup: CDR1 ENHRY, CDR2 SYGVKD. The CDR3 length is 14 residues. Trimming took 2 bases from V and 4 from J; bases not matched to a gene: 2. In DNA, the CDR3 is TGTGCCATCAGTGAGAAACAGGGGGCCTATGGCTACACCTTC. Its translation is CAISEKQGAYGYTF.

The chain has TRBV7-3 and TRBJ2-2; unclear D gene. CDR1 is SGHTA, CDR2 FQGTGA, per germline. The CDR3 is made up of 12 amino acids. Trimming stripped 6 bases from V and 4 bases from J, with 6 bases between. This CDR3 reads CASRTGTGELFF. In DNA form, the CDR3 reads TGTGCCAGCAGGACGGGCACCGGGGAGCTGTTTTTT.

The rearrangement uses TRBV10-1 and TRBJ2-7; D remains unclear. Germline V gene sequence: CDR1 WNHNN, CDR2 SYGVQD (reference sequence). The CDR3 has 13 amino acids. V was shortened by 4 bases and J by 0 bases, with 7 bases between the two germline ends. CDR3 sequence reads: CASSVQSSYEQYV. The DNA for the CDR3 is TGCGCCAGCAGTGTACAGAGCTCCTACGAGCAGTACGTC.

This sequence joins TRBV6-5 and TRBJ1-3; weak D call: TRBD1 (5 bases). The V and J ends lost 4 bases and 6 bases respectively, with 10 bases between them. CDR1 is MNHEY and CDR2 is SVGAGI in the germline V gene. The CDR3 is 13 residues long. CDR3 protein: CASSSGRENTIYF. The CDR3, as DNA: TGTGCCAGCAGTTCGGGCAGGGAAAACACCATATATTTT.

The gene calls are TRBV5-1 and TRBJ1-1; the D is unclear. V was cut by 2 bases and J by 3 bases, with 2 bases left in between. The CDR3 sequence is 11 residues long. Germline loops: CDR1 SGHRS, CDR2 YFSETQ. The CDR3 DNA sequence: TGCGCCAGCAGCTTAGACACTGAAGCTTTCTTT. The encoded protein is CASSLDTEAFF.

The chain is built from TRBV7-9 and TRBJ2-2, with D hard to call. The CDR3 sequence is 17 residues long. Trimming stripped 1 base from V and 7 bases from J, with 19 bases between. Germline lookup yields CDR1 SEHNR and CDR2 FQNEAQ (reference sequence). The CDR3 bases are TGTGCCAGCAGCTTAGGTGGTAGATCGGTAATTGGCGGGGAGCTGTTTTTT. The encoded protein is CASSLGGRSVIGGELFF. The entire variable domain, with the rest obtained from reference TRBV7-9 and TRBJ2-2, is as follows: DTGVSQNPRHKITKRGQNVTFRCDPISEHNRLYWYRQTLGQGPEFLTYFQNEAQLEKSRLLSDRFSAERPKGSFSTLEIQRTEQGDSAMYLCASSLGGRSVIGGELFFGEGSRLTVL.

The chain couples TRBV7-9 to TRBJ1-4, with TRBD1 identical over 7 bases. The CDR3 runs 12 residues. The V and J ends lost 5 bases and 12 bases, in that order; junction bases with no gene match: 6. Germline lookup yields CDR1 SEHNR and CDR2 FQNEAQ (reference sequence). CDR3 nucleotides: TGTGCCAGCAGCCCAGGTCAGGGGGAACTGTTTTTT. It yields the protein CASSPGQGELFF.

The rearrangement uses TRBV4-1 and TRBJ2-6; no firm D call. V was shortened by 3 bases and J by 4 bases, with 10 bases between the two germline ends. The CDR3 consists of 15 residues. From germline, CDR1 is MGHRA and CDR2 YSYEKL. CDR3 protein: CASSQYTMGANVLTF. The DNA of the CDR3 is TGCGCCAGCAGCCAGTACACAATGGGGGCCAACGTCCTGACTTTC.

The genes are TRBV24-1 and TRBJ2-3; no clear D. The CDR3 contains 14 residues. The V end was cut by 1 base, the J end by 3 bases, with 7 bases between. Germline values: CDR1 KGHDR, CDR2 SFDVKD. CDR3 coding DNA: TGTGCCACCAGTGATTTTACCGAGACAGATACGCAGTATTTT. Encoded protein: CATSDFTETDTQYF.

The CDR3 coding sequence is TGTGCCAGCAGCCACCCACTAGCGGTGGGGGGTGAGCAGTTCTTC. Residues: CASSHPLAVGGEQFF. The V gene is TRBV3-1 (or the pseudogene TRBV3-2), the J gene TRBJ2-1; 8 nucleotides line up with TRBD2. V was clipped by 3 bases and J by 9 bases; unmatched bases: 10. The CDR3 length is 15 residues. The germline gives CDR1 LGHDT, CDR2 YNNKEL (reference sequence).

This chain connects TRBV18 to TRBJ1-1, with D possibly being TRBD1 (5 bases). Trimming pared 3 bases from V and 4 bases from J, leaving 9 bases between. This CDR3 contains 13 residues. Germline lookup yields CDR1 KGHSH and CDR2 LQKENI. CDR3: CASSPAGTTEAFF. The CDR3 region has the DNA TGTGCCAGCTCACCGGCCGGGACCACTGAAGCTTTCTTT. The full variable domain, rest sourced from reference TRBV18 and TRBJ1-1, is NAGVMQNPRHLVRRRGQEARLRCSPMKGHSHVYWYRQLPEEGLKFMVYLQKENIIDESGMPKERFSAEFPKEGPSILRIQQVVRGDSAAYFCASSPAGTTEAFFGQGTRLTVV.

A single count supports this clone. The rearrangement uses TRBV5-1 and TRBJ2-3; 12 nucleotides agree with TRBD2. Germline loops: CDR1 SGHRS, CDR2 YFSETQ. V lost 0 bases, J lost 2 bases, and 1 base stayed unmatched. The CDR3 is 16 amino acids. The CDR3 nucleotides are TGCGCCAGCAGCTTGGGACTAGCGGGGGTCACAGATACGCAGTATTTT. Protein sequence: CASSLGLAGVTDTQYF.

The genes are TRBV19 and TRBJ1-1, with TRBD1 as a possible D gene (6 bases). The V and J ends lost 7 bases and 5 bases respectively, with 17 bases between them. The germline V gene has CDR1 LNHDA and CDR2 SQIVND (reference sequence). The CDR3 covers 14 residues. The CDR3 protein is CASTSQGLRTEAFF. The CDR3 DNA follows: TGTGCCAGTACCAGTCAGGGGCTGAGGACTGAAGCTTTCTTT.